This record concerns one T cell receptor (beta chain) sequence. All patients picked for sequencing had shown, by flow cytometry, an expansion of CD8+CD57+ cells. Profiles of TCR beta VDJ and CDR3 were generated from a genomic DNA template. MiXCR, run by TCRdb on the reads, gives a single entry per CDR3 protein. The sample lists about 180,000 distinct CDR3 sequences; roughly 50% were seen once. This record comes from a study of CD8+CD57+ T cells in acquired aplastic anemia. Germline V gene sequence: CDR1 ENHRY, CDR2 SYGVKD. The CDR3 is 15 residues long. The J segment lost 5 bases and the V segment lost 2 bases, leaving 8 bases of the junction unmatched.

Specimen: sorted CD4+, CD8+, or CD8+CD57+ T cells (not recorded which) from PBMCs. The sequence derives from a human donor with aplastic anemia. The J gene is TRBJ2-7, the V gene TRBV10-3; 8 nucleotides align to TRBD2. CDR3 sequence: CAISEHREGANEQYF. Written as DNA, the CDR3 is TGTGCCATCAGTGAGCATCGGGAGGGAGCGAACGAGCAGTACTTC.